This is a list of T cell receptor beta chains from one sample in a study of T-cell reconstitution after alpha-beta-depleted transplantation in children. TCRdb reprocessed the PCR reads via MiXCR and lists one record per CDR3 protein. The table has about 500,000 distinct CDR3 sequences, about 31% seen once; the top ten hold less than 2.5%. Sequencing was performed on PBMCs from the stem cell graft donor, taken from the stem cell graft. The receptors originated from a human donor who donated a stem cell graft to a child with aplastic anemia. CDR3s include the opening cysteine and the closing phenylalanine or tryptophan. The D gene is left open where the match is weak. A row's size may be missing; if present it is once, few, many or a size class.

TRBJ2-1 | 15 | NA | TRBV27 | NA | CASSEGQGTHDEQFF | TGTGCCAGCAGTGAGGGGCAGGGGACACACGATGAGCAGTTCTTC
TRBJ2-3 | 16 | TRBD1 | TRBV7-2 | NA | CASSSSTGFGTDTQYF | TGTGCCAGCAGCTCCTCGACAGGGTTTGGCACAGATACGCAGTATTTT
TRBJ1-1 | 15 | NA | TRBV20-1 | NA | CSARGRGQLNTEAFF | TGCAGTGCTAGAGGACGAGGACAGTTGAACACTGAAGCTTTCTTT
TRBJ2-1 | 15 | TRBD2 | TRBV30 | NA | CAWSLLAVSYNEQFF | TGTGCCTGGAGTCTGCTAGCGGTTTCCTACAATGAGCAGTTCTTC
TRBJ2-5 | 15 | TRBD2 | TRBV6-1 | NA | CASTRAGVGGETQYF | TGTGCCAGCACCCGAGCGGGAGTGGGTGGTGAGACCCAGTACTTC
TRBJ1-2 | 17 | TRBD1 | TRBV5-5 | NA | CASSWRDREPPNYGYTF | TGTGCCAGCAGCTGGAGGGACAGGGAGCCTCCTAACTATGGCTACACCTTC
TRBJ2-1 | 13 | NA | TRBV18 | NA | CASSPGQLNEQFF | TGTGCCAGCTCACCTGGACAGCTTAATGAGCAGTTCTTC
TRBJ1-2 | 12 | TRBD1 | TRBV25-1 | few | CASRGTGMGYTF | TGTGCCAGCAGGGGGACAGGGATGGGCTACACCTTC
TRBJ2-1 | 11 | NA | TRBV12-3/TRBV12-4 | NA | CASSLGLGQFF | TGTGCCAGCAGTTTAGGGCTAGGGCAGTTCTTC
TRBJ2-5 | 13 | NA | TRBV20-1 | NA | CSGQSGSQETQYF | TGCAGTGGTCAGAGCGGTAGTCAAGAGACCCAGTACTTC